This TCR beta chain comes out of a study of blood T cell repertoires in COVID-19. The wider study: PBMCs, B-cell-depleted T cells, or T cells were the source of the cDNA or gDNA that made up the material.

V was shortened by 0 bases and J by 8 bases, with 18 bases between the two germline ends. The germline V gene has CDR1 SGDLS and CDR2 YYNGEE. The CDR3 sequence is 16 residues long. Study processing details: Estimated nucleated cell counts came from reference gene primer amplification. TCRdb's copy holds only in-frame clones and misses some; the assay was immunoSEQ multiplex PCR. The V and J calls and the clone size are those of that table, but D and trimming were determined from the DNA. The sample lists some 170,000 clones; over 75% were seen once. The chain is built from TRBV9 and TRBJ1-5; D possibly corresponds to TRBD1 (5 bases). Material for sequencing was PBMCs or T cells enriched from blood (not recorded which). The TCR was taken from a man in his forties or fifties who had recovered from COVID-19. The CDR3 sequence: CASSVGSGRGREPQHF. The CDR3 DNA reads as TGTGCCAGCAGCGTAGGGTCGGGTAGGGGCCGGGAGCCCCAGCATTTT.